Listed here are 3 T cell receptor beta chains from one sample, sequenced in a study of shared clonotypes between healthy human individuals. Selected positively for CCR7 and CD45RO-negative, naive CD8 cells excluded terminally differentiated effector memory CD45RA+ cells. Produced via immunoSEQ multiplex PCR; TCRdb's table is partial and in-frame only. Of approximately 2,200,000 clones in the sample, about 93% were seen once. Material for sequencing was naive CD8+ T cells from PBMCs. Receptors originate from a man aged 18 to 29 in good health. Some clones in this sample may be carry-over from other donors' samples.

This clone appeared a few times. The chain recombines TRBV14 with TRBJ2-3, with D perhaps TRBD2 (6 bases). The CDR3 is 13 amino acids. Trimming pared 0 bases from V and 8 bases from J, leaving 9 bases between. CDR1 and CDR2 (germline): SGHDN, FVKESK. CDR3 sequence: CASSQDGGTTQYF. The CDR3 DNA reads TGTGCCAGCAGCCAAGATGGGGGGACTACGCAGTATTTT.

The rearrangement links TRBV5-8 to TRBJ2-3; possible D gene TRBD2, 6 bases. CDR3 length: 14 amino acids. The germline gives CDR1 SGHTS, CDR2 YDEGEE. Trimming stripped 10 bases from V and 0 bases from J, with 15 bases between. The CDR3 nucleotides read TGTGCCCCGGGAGACGGATCCAGCACAGATACGCAGTATTTT. Translation gives CAPGDGSSTDTQYF.

The chain is built from TRBV28 and TRBJ2-7; 7 positions agree with TRBD1. The CDR3 has 16 residues. After removal of 4 bases from V and 2 bases from J, the junction contained 11 bases not matched to a gene. The germline gives CDR1 MDHEN, CDR2 SYDVKM. The CDR3 nucleotides are TGTGCCAGCAGTTCTGGGATACCGGGACAGACCTACGAGCAGTACTTC. The encoded protein is CASSSGIPGQTYEQYF.